This T cell receptor (beta chain) came from a study of blood T cells in healthy people across ages. This clonotype was seen a handful of times. V was clipped by 6 bases and J by 2 bases, with 20 bases between them. Per germline, CDR1 MNHEY and CDR2 SVGAGI. The CDR3 has 16 amino acids. The use of a sample-barcoded 5' primer and a J-beta primer mix characterized a second PCR of roughly 7 to 11 cycles. TCRdb re-analysed the 5' RACE reads in MiXCR, keeping a single row per CDR3 protein. The sample comprises 1,100,000 or so distinct CDR3 sequences, more than 40% of which are singletons, and approximately 17% rests with the top ten.

The sample consisted of blood. V usage is TRBV6-5 and J usage is TRBJ2-7; D is possibly TRBD1 (6 bases). This clonotype was sampled from a woman in her fifties or sixties in good health. CDR3 in amino acids: CASRPALQGSTYEQYF. The CDR3 region has the DNA TGTGCCAGCAGACCCGCCCTACAGGGATCAACCTACGAGCAGTACTTC.